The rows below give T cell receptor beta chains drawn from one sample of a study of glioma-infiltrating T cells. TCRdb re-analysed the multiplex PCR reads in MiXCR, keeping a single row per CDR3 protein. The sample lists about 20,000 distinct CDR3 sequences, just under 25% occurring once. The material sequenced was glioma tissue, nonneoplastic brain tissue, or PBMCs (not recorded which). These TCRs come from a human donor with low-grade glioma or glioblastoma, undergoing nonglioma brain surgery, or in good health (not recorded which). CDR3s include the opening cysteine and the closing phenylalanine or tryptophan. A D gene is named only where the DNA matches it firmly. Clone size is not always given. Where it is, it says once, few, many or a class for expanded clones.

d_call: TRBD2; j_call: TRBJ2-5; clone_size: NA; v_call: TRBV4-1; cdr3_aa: CASSQQSGGNQETQYF; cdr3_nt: TGCGCCAGCAGCCAACAGAGCGGGGGGAATCAAGAGACCCAGTACTTC
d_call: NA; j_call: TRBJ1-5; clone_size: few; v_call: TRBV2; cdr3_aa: CASSAAYSNQPQHF; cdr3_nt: TGTGCCAGCAGTGCGGCTTATAGCAATCAGCCCCAGCATTTT
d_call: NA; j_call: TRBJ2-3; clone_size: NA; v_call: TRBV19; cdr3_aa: CASSEGSGTDTQYF; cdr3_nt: TGTGCCAGTAGCGAGGGGTCGGGCACAGATACGCAGTACTTT
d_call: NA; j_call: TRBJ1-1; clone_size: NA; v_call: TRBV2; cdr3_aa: CASNKKLRTDEAFF; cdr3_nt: TGTGCCAGCAATAAAAAACTAAGGACAGATGAAGCTTTCTTT
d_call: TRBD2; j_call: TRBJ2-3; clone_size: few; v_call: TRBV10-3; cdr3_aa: CAISESMFSGVADTQYF; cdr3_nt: TGTGCCATCAGTGAGTCGATGTTTAGCGGGGTTGCAGATACGCAGTATTTT
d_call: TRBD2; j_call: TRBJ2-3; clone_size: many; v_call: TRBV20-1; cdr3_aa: CSASSGGAQAQYF; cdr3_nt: TGCAGTGCTTCTAGCGGGGGGGCACAGGCGCAGTATTTT
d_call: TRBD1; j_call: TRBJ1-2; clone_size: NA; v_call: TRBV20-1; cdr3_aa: CSARLTGAANYGHTF; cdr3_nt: TGCAGTGCTAGGCTCACAGGGGCGGCTAACTATGGCCACACCTTC
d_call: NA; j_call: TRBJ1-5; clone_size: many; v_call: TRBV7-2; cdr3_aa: CASSLQFSNQPQHF; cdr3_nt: TGTGCCAGCAGCTTACAGTTTAGCAATCAGCCCCAGCATTTT
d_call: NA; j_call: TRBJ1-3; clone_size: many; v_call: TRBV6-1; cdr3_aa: CASSDGYTIYF; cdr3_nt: TGTGCCAGCAGCGACGGATACACCATATATTTT
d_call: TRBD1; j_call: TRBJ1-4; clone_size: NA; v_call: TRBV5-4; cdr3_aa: CASSSNRGIDEKLFF; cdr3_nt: TGTGCCAGCAGCTCCAACAGGGGGATAGACGAAAAACTGTTTTTT
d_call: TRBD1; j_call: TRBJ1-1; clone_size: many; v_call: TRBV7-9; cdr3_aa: CARSLVLTGEVMNTEAFF; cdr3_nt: TGTGCCCGCAGCTTAGTCCTCACAGGGGAGGTCATGAACACTGAAGCTTTCTTT
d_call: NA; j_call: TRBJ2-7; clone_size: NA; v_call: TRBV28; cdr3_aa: CASGLGYEQYF; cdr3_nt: TGTGCCAGCGGGCTAGGGTACGAGCAGTACTTC
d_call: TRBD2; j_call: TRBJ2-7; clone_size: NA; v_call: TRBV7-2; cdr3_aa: CASSLPSSSGVEQYF; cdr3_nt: TGTGCCAGCAGCTTACCGTCTTCGAGCGGGGTCGAGCAGTACTTC
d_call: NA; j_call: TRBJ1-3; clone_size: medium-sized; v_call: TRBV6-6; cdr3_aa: CASSYDGSSGNTIYF; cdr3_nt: TGTGCCAGCAGTTACGACGGGAGCTCTGGAAACACCATATATTTT
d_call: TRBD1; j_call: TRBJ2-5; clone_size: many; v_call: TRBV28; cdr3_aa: CASSETGNSMGTQYF; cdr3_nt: TGTGCCAGCAGCGAGACAGGGAATTCGATGGGGACCCAGTACTTC
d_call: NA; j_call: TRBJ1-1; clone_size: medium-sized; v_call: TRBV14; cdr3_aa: CASSQRLPRTEAFF; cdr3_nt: TGTGCCAGCAGCCAAAGGTTGCCCCGCACTGAAGCTTTCTTT
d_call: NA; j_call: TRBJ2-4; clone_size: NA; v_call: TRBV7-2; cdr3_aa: CASSLHGRGLDIQYF; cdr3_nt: TGTGCCAGCAGCTTACACGGGCGGGGGCTTGACATTCAGTACTTC
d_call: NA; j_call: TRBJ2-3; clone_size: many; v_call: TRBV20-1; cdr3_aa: CSATGVDTQYF; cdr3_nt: TGCAGTGCTACGGGGGTTGATACGCAGTATTTT
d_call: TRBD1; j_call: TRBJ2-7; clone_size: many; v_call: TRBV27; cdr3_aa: CASSFGQGVGEQYF; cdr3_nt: TGTGCCAGCAGTTTCGGACAGGGGGTAGGCGAGCAGTACTTC
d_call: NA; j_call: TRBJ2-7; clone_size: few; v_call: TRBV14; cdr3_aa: CASSQGPPAFYEQYF; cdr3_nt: TGTGCCAGCAGCCAAGGCCCCCCCGCCTTCTACGAGCAGTACTTC
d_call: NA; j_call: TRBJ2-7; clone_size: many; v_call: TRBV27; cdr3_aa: CASRRGSTYEQYF; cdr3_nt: TGTGCCAGCCGAAGGGGTAGTACCTACGAGCAGTACTTC
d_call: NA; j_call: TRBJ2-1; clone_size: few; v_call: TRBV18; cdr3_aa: CASSYTAGSSYNEQFF; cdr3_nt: TGTGCCAGCTCATACACGGCAGGGAGCTCCTACAATGAGCAGTTCTTC
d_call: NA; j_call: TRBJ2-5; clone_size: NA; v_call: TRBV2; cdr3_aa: CASKERVGGHETQYF; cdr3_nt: TGTGCCAGCAAAGAACGTGTCGGGGGGCACGAGACCCAGTACTTC
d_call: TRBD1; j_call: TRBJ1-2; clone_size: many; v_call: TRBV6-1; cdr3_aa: CASSHPGDRGYGGYTF; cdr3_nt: TGTGCCAGCTCACATCCCGGGGACAGGGGGTACGGTGGCTACACCTTC
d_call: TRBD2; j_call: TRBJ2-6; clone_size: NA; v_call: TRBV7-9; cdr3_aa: CASTPGRVSSGADVLTF; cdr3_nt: TGTGCCAGCACCCCTGGGAGGGTTTCCTCTGGGGCCGACGTCCTGACTTTC
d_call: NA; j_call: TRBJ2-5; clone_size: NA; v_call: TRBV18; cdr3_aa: CASSPKGQETQYF; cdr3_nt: TGTGCCAGCTCACCTAAAGGGCAAGAGACCCAGTACTTC
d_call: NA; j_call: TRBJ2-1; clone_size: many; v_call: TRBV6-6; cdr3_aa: CASSYETRYNEQFF; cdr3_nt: TGTGCCAGCAGTTACGAGACCCGCTACAATGAGCAGTTCTTC
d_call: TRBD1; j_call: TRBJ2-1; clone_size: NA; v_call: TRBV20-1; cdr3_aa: CSARVREGATEQFF; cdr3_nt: TGCAGTGCTAGAGTCCGCGAGGGGGCAACGGAGCAGTTCTTC
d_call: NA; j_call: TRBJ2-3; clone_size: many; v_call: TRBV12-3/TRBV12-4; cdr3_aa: CASSFVDTQYF; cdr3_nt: TGTGCCAGCAGTTTTGTTGATACGCAGTATTTT
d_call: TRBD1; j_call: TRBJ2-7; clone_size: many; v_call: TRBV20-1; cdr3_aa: CSASGTGVLEQYF; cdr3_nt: TGCAGTGCTAGCGGGACAGGGGTGTTAGAGCAGTACTTC
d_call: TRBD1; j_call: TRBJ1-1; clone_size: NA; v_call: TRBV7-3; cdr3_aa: CASSLNGGTVNTEAFF; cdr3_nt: TGTGCCAGCAGCTTGAACGGGGGGACAGTGAACACTGAAGCTTTCTTT
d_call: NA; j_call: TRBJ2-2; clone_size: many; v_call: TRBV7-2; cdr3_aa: CASIRLNTGELFF; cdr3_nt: TGTGCCTCGATAAGACTGAACACCGGGGAGCTGTTTTTT
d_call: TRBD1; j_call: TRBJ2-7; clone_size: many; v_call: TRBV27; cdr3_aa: CASSLWTGMPYEQYF; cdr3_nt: TGTGCCAGCAGTTTATGGACAGGGATGCCCTACGAGCAGTACTTC
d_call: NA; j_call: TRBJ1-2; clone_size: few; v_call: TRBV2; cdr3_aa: CASSEASSPNYGYTF; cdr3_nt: TGTGCCAGCAGTGAAGCGTCTAGCCCCAACTATGGCTACACCTTC
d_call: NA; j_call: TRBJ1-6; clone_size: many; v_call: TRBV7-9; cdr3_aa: CASSLQGQGNSPLHF; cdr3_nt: TGTGCCAGCAGCTTACAGGGACAAGGGAATTCACCCCTCCACTTT
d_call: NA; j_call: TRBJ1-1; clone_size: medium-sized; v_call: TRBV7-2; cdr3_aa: CASSSSRESTEAFF; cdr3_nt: TGTGCCAGCAGCTCTTCCAGGGAATCGACTGAAGCTTTCTTT
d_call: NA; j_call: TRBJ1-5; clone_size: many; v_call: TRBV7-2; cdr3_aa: CASSLGDTGNQPQHF; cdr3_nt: TGTGCCAGCAGCTTAGGGGATACGGGCAATCAGCCCCAGCATTTT
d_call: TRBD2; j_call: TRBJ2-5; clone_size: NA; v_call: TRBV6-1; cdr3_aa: CASSASGGDQETQYF; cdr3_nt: TGTGCCAGCAGCGCTAGCGGGGGGGACCAAGAGACCCAGTACTTC
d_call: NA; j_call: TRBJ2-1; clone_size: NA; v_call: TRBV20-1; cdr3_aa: CSATGNEQFF; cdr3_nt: TGCAGTGCTACAGGGAATGAGCAGTTCTTC
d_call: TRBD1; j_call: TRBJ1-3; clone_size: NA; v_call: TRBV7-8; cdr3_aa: CASSLGSGGPSYF; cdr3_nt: TGTGCCAGCAGCTTAGGATCAGGGGGCCCCTCATATTTT
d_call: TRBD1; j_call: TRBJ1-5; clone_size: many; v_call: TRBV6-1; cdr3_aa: CASSEATDRAQPQHF; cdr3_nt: TGTGCCAGCAGTGAAGCTACGGACAGGGCTCAGCCCCAGCATTTT
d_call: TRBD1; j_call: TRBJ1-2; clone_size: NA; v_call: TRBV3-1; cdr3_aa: CASSQELRTGSGDGYTF; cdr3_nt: TGTGCCAGCAGCCAAGAATTGAGGACAGGGTCAGGGGATGGCTACACCTTC
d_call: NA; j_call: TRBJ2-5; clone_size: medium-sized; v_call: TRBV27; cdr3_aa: CASSLYGLQETQYF; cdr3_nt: TGTGCCAGCAGTTTATATGGCTTACAAGAGACCCAGTACTTC
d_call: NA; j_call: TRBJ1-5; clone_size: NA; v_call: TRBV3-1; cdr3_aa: CASSQDMGDGNSNQPQHF; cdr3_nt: TGTGCCAGCAGCCAAGATATGGGAGACGGGAATAGCAATCAGCCCCAGCATTTT
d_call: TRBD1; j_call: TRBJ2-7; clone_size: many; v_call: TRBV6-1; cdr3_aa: CASRGQGSYEQYF; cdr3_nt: TGTGCCAGCAGAGGACAGGGATCCTACGAGCAGTACTTC
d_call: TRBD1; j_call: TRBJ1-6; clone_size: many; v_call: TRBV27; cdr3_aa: CATHRGRDNSPLHF; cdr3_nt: TGTGCCACCCACAGGGGGCGAGATAATTCACCCCTCCACTTT
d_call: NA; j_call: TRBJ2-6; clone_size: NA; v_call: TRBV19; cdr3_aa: CASSLQLPSGANVLTF; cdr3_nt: TGTGCCAGTAGTCTCCAACTGCCCTCTGGGGCCAACGTCCTGACTTTC
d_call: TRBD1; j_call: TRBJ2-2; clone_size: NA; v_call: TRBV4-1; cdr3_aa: CASSQDYRGNTGELFF; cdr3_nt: TGCGCCAGCAGCCAAGATTACAGGGGGAACACCGGGGAGCTGTTTTTT
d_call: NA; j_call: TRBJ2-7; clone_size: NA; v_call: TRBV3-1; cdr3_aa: CASSRAGRSSYEQYF; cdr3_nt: TGTGCCAGCAGCCGGGCGGGGAGGAGCTCCTACGAGCAGTACTTC
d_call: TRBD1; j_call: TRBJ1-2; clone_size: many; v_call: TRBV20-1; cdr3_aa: CSATRNRQGNYGYTF; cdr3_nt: TGCAGTGCAACTCGAAACCGACAGGGTAACTATGGCTACACCTTC
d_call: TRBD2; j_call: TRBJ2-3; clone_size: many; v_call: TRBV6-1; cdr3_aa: CASSEAGLAGGTDTQYF; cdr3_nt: TGTGCCAGCAGTGAAGCTGGACTAGCGGGGGGTACAGATACGCAGTATTTT
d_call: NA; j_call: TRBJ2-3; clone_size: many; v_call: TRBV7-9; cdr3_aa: CASSLPSETTSTDTQYF; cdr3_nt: TGTGCCAGCAGCTTACCTTCAGAAACCACTAGCACAGATACGCAGTATTTT